Listed below are T cell receptor beta chains from one sample, sequenced in a study of low-dose radiotherapy and immunotherapy resistance in tumors. TCRdb fed the reads into MiXCR, producing one record per CDR3 protein. The data contain 57,000 or so distinct CDR3 sequences, less than 25% of them singletons. Specimen: PBMCs, collected before treatment. These receptors all stem from a male donor with prostate cancer. The CDR3 runs from the conserved cysteine through the conserved F or W. D genes are given only for firm matches. The size field is filled for only some rows; it gives once, few, many or a size class.

>TRBJ1-2|NA|14|NA|TRBV24-1
TGTGCCACCAGTGATGTCGCTCAGAACTATGGCTACACCTTC
CATSDVAQNYGYTF
>TRBJ2-7|NA|13|many|TRBV5-1
TGCGCCAGCAGCCCGACAGGTCAATACGAGCAGTACTTC
CASSPTGQYEQYF
>TRBJ2-5|NA|13|many|TRBV7-6
TGTGCCAGCAGCTTAGCGGTCAGGGAAGCCCAGTACTTC
CASSLAVREAQYF
>TRBJ2-5|TRBD2|17|NA|TRBV13
TGTGCCAGCAGCGCACGCGGGGCGGGGGAGGGAAAAGAGACCCAGTACTTC
CASSARGAGEGKETQYF
>TRBJ1-6|NA|15|few|TRBV28
TGTGCCAGCAGTTTTGGGGCAGGGAAGGGATCACCCCTCCACTTT
CASSFGAGKGSPLHF
>TRBJ1-5|NA|15|NA|TRBV18
TGTGCCAGCTCACCCCTACAGGGCAGCGGTCAGCCCCAGCATTTT
CASSPLQGSGQPQHF
>TRBJ2-1|TRBD2|15|once|TRBV12-3/TRBV12-4
TGTGCCAGCATTCCCCTCCAGCGGGAGGGCGATGAGCAGTTCTTC
CASIPLQREGDEQFF
>TRBJ2-1|TRBD1|13|many|TRBV5-1
TGCGCCAGCAGCTCCGGACAGGGCAGTGAGCAGTTCTTC
CASSSGQGSEQFF
>TRBJ2-3|TRBD2|19|many|TRBV28
TGTGCCAGCAGTTCCCCGGGGAGACTACTAGCGGGAGGACGAGATACGCAGTATTTT
CASSSPGRLLAGGRDTQYF
>TRBJ2-7|TRBD2|14|few|TRBV12-5
TGTGCTAGTGGCCCCGGGGGGGTTAGGTACGAGCAGTACTTC
CASGPGGVRYEQYF
>TRBJ1-4|NA|19|many|TRBV18
TGTGCCAGCTCACCGTTTTCGAGGGGACTTTTGGCAACTAATGAAAAACTGTTTTTT
CASSPFSRGLLATNEKLFF
>TRBJ1-1|NA|14|many|TRBV14
TGTGCCAGCAGCCAAGCGCGACGGAACACTGAAGCTTTCTTT
CASSQARRNTEAFF
>TRBJ1-5|NA|15|many|TRBV15
TGTGCCACCAGCAGAGAGCGGGTGACCAATCAGCCCCAGCATTTT
CATSRERVTNQPQHF
>TRBJ1-1|NA|12|many|TRBV27
TGTGCCAGCAGTCCCCGGGGCACTGAAGCTTTCTTT
CASSPRGTEAFF
>TRBJ2-3|TRBD1|12|NA|TRBV6-9
TGTGCCGGGGACAGGGGCACAGATACGCAGTATTTT
CAGDRGTDTQYF
>TRBJ2-1|NA|14|many|TRBV6-2/TRBV6-3
TGTGCCAGCAGCTCGGCCTCCCTAGGCAATGAGCAGTTCTTC
CASSSASLGNEQFF
>TRBJ1-4|NA|13|many|TRBV5-4
TGTGCCAGCAGCTCCGGGGGTAATGAAAAACTGTTTTTT
CASSSGGNEKLFF
>TRBJ2-7|TRBD1|16|many|TRBV29-1
TGCAGCGTCGTAATCCCCGGGACAGGGTATCGTTACGAGCAGTACTTC
CSVVIPGTGYRYEQYF
>TRBJ2-3|TRBD2|15|many|TRBV7-9
TGTGCCAGCAGCCTCGGGACTAGCCCGTCGGATACGCAGTATTTT
CASSLGTSPSDTQYF
>TRBJ2-6|NA|15|NA|TRBV5-1
TGCGCCAGCAGCTTCGACGGATCTGGGGCCAACGTCCTGACTTTC
CASSFDGSGANVLTF
>TRBJ2-7|TRBD1|13|many|TRBV6-2/TRBV6-3
TGTGCCAGCAGTTACTCCGACAGGGACGAGCAGTACTTC
CASSYSDRDEQYF
>TRBJ2-1|TRBD2|14|many|TRBV20-1
TGCAGTGCTTCTCTAGCGGCTTCCTACAATGAGCAGTTCTTC
CSASLAASYNEQFF
>TRBJ2-7|TRBD2|16|many|TRBV7-2
TGTGCCAGCAGCGAAGGAGGGACTAGCGGAACCTACGAGCAGTACTTC
CASSEGGTSGTYEQYF
>TRBJ2-1|NA|16|few|TRBV6-2/TRBV6-3
TGTGCCAGCAGTAAGGGCTCCGGGAGTTCCTACAATGAGCAGTTCTTC
CASSKGSGSSYNEQFF
>TRBJ2-1|NA|14|many|TRBV12-3/TRBV12-4
TGTGCCAGCAGTTTACCGCAGGGTAACAATGAGCAGTTCTTC
CASSLPQGNNEQFF
>TRBJ2-1|TRBD1|16|few|TRBV10-3
TGTGCCATCAGTGATACCGACAGGGGTACGGACAATGAGCAGTTCTTC
CAISDTDRGTDNEQFF
>TRBJ2-7|TRBD2|15|many|TRBV2
TGTGCCAGCAGTGAAGAACTAGCGGGCGAGTTGGAGCAGTACTTC
CASSEELAGELEQYF
>TRBJ1-3|NA|15|many|TRBV14
TGTGCCAGCAGCCCCCTACCTAGCTCTGGAAACACCATATATTTT
CASSPLPSSGNTIYF
>TRBJ2-7|NA|15|few|TRBV20-1
TGCAGTGCTAGAGATCGATGGGGCAGTTTTGACGAGCAGTACTTC
CSARDRWGSFDEQYF
>TRBJ2-5|NA|14|NA|TRBV20-1
TGCAGTGCCTCTGGCTGGGGGTACCAAGAGACCCAGTACTTC
CSASGWGYQETQYF
>TRBJ2-2|NA|15|many|TRBV12-3/TRBV12-4
TGTGCCAGCAGTTTAGCGATGGATTACACCGGGGAGCTGTTTTTT
CASSLAMDYTGELFF
>TRBJ2-4|NA|13|many|TRBV28
TGTGCCAGCACTTCGATAGCCAAAAACATTCAGTACTTC
CASTSIAKNIQYF
>TRBJ2-7|TRBD2|16|many|TRBV3-1
TGTGCCAGCAGCCGTACCCCTAGCGCGGGAGGCTACGAGCAGTACTTC
CASSRTPSAGGYEQYF
>TRBJ2-7|NA|14|once|TRBV28
TGTGCCAGCAGTTTAACGAGCGGCGGCTACGAGCAGTACTTC
CASSLTSGGYEQYF
>TRBJ2-7|NA|14|NA|TRBV5-1
TGCGCCAGCACCCTCCGAACGGGCTCCTACGAGCAGTACTTC
CASTLRTGSYEQYF
>TRBJ2-5|NA|14|many|TRBV3-1
TGTGCCAGCAGCCAACGTGTAGGGCCTGGGACCCAGTACTTC
CASSQRVGPGTQYF
>TRBJ2-2|TRBD2|16|many|TRBV20-1
TGCAGTGCTAGCGTCTCCGGGACTAAGAACACCGGGGAGCTGTTTTTT
CSASVSGTKNTGELFF
>TRBJ2-3|TRBD2|16|many|TRBV14
TGTGCCAGCAGCCAAGCCAGACGGGGGGGCACAGATACGCAGTATTTT
CASSQARRGGTDTQYF
>TRBJ2-7|NA|13|many|TRBV7-9
TGTGCCAGCAGCTCCCCTTTAGCCCTGGAGCAGTACTTC
CASSSPLALEQYF
>TRBJ1-1|NA|12|many|TRBV6-2/TRBV6-3
TGTGCCAGCAGTGGGGGGCAGGTTGAAGCTTTCTTT
CASSGGQVEAFF
>TRBJ2-1|TRBD2|16|NA|TRBV24-1
TGTGCCACCAGTGATTCCGCTAGCGGGATAAACAATGAGCAGTTCTTC
CATSDSASGINNEQFF
>TRBJ1-1|NA|14|many|TRBV10-2
TGCGCCAGCAGTGAGAATTCGGCGAACACTGAAGCTTTCTTT
CASSENSANTEAFF
>TRBJ2-7|TRBD2|12|medium-sized|TRBV11-2
TGTGCCAGCAGGGGACTAGCGCCGGAGCAGTACTTC
CASRGLAPEQYF
>TRBJ2-5|TRBD2|15|few|TRBV2
TGTGCCAGCACCGGACTACTAGCGGGGCAAGAGACCCAGTACTTC
CASTGLLAGQETQYF
>TRBJ2-4|NA|16|many|TRBV18
TGTGCCAGCTCACCGGCCAGAGCGATAGCCAAAAACATTCAGTACTTC
CASSPARAIAKNIQYF
>TRBJ2-7|NA|12|NA|TRBV24-1
TGTGCCACCGAGGGCCAGAACTACGAGCAGTACTTC
CATEGQNYEQYF